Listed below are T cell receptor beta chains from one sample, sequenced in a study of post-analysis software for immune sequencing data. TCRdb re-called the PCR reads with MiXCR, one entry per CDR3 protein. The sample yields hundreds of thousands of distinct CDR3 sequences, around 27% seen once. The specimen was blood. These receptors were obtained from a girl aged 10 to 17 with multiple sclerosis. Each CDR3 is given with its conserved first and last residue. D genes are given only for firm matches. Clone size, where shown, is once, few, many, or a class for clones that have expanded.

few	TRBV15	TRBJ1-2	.	TGTGCCACCAGCAGAGATGTAGCGTTCACCTTC	CATSRDVAFTF
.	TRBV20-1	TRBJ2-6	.	TGCAGTGCTAGTACAGGGTGGGGGGCCAACGTCCTGACTTTC	CSASTGWGANVLTF
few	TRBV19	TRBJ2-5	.	TGTGCCAGTAGTATGAGTACTCAAGAGACCCAGTACTTC	CASSMSTQETQYF
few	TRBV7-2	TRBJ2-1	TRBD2	TGTGCCAGCAGCTGGGGACTAGCGGTAAGCTCCTACAATGAGCAGTTCTTC	CASSWGLAVSSYNEQFF
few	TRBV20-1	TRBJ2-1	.	TGCAGTGCTAGAGAAATGAGCTGGGGCAATGAGCAGTTCTTC	CSAREMSWGNEQFF
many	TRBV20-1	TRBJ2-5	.	TGCAGTGCTAGAGTAGGCGGTCGGGAGACCCAGTACTTC	CSARVGGRETQYF
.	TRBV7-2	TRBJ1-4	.	TGTGCCAGCAGCTTGTCCCCAACAGGCTGGCGGGATGAAAAACTGTTTTTT	CASSLSPTGWRDEKLFF
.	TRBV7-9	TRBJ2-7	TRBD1	TGTGCCAGCAGCCAGTTCCCGGACAGGGGGCGGTACGAGCAGTACTTC	CASSQFPDRGRYEQYF
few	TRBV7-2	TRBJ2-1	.	TGTGCCAGCAGCTTAGAGGCAGCAGCACCGTATGAGCAGTTCTTC	CASSLEAAAPYEQFF
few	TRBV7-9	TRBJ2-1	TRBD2	TGTGCCAGCAGCTCCCCTGGCGGGGGGGCCATTTCGCATGAGCAGTTCTTC	CASSSPGGGAISHEQFF
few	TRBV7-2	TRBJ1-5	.	TGTGCCAGCAGCTTTTTTGCTGGGAGCAATCAGCCCCAGCATTTT	CASSFFAGSNQPQHF
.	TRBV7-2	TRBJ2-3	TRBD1	TGTGCCAGCAGCGACAGGGTCCGAGGCACTAGCACAGATACGCAGTATTTT	CASSDRVRGTSTDTQYF
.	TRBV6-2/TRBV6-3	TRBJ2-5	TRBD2	TGTGCCGGCAGTTACTCTCTAGCGGGGGGGTCGGAAGAGACCCAGTACTTC	CAGSYSLAGGSEETQYF
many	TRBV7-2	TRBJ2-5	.	TGTGCCAGCAGCGTCGGGACTCAGCAAGAGACCCAGTACTTC	CASSVGTQQETQYF
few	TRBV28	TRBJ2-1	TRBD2	TGTGCCAGCACGGGACTAGCTCTCAATGAGCAGTTCTTC	CASTGLALNEQFF
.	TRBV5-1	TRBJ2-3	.	TGCGCCAGCAGCCGCGAGACATCCAGCACAGATACGCAGTATTTT	CASSRETSSTDTQYF
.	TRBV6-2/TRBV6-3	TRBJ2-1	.	TGTGCCAGCAGTACCCAGTCAGGGAATGAGCAGTTCTTC	CASSTQSGNEQFF
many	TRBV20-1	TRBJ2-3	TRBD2	TGCAGTGCTATTACTAGCGGGAGGGCCGATACGCAGTATTTT	CSAITSGRADTQYF
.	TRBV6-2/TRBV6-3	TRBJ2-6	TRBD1	TGTGCCAGCAGTTACTCGATTGGGACAGGGGGATCGGGGGCCAGCGTCCTGACTTTC	CASSYSIGTGGSGASVLTF
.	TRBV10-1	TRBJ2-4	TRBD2	TGCGCCAGCAGTGAGTCAGGGACTAGCCAAAACATTCAGTACTTC	CASSESGTSQNIQYF
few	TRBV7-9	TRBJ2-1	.	TGTGCCAGCAGCGCGCGGAGGGCCTCCTACAATGAGCAGTTCTTC	CASSARRASYNEQFF
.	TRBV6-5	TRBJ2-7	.	TGTGCCAGCAGCCCTAGCCGGGATCCAACCTACAATGAGCAGTACTTC	CASSPSRDPTYNEQYF
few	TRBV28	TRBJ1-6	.	TGTGCCAGCAGGCAGGGGATAGGGAATTCACCCCTCCACTTT	CASRQGIGNSPLHF
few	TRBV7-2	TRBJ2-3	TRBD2	TGTGCCAGCAGCTCGGGACTAGGGGCCGATACGCAGTATTTT	CASSSGLGADTQYF
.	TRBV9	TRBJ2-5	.	TGTGCCAGCAGCCCCGGGCCATCGGAGGGGACCCAGTACTTC	CASSPGPSEGTQYF
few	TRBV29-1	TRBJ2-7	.	TGCAGCCTCCCCCGTAGGGGCGGGTGCTCCTACGAGCAGTACTTC	CSLPRRGGCSYEQYF
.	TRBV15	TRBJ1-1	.	TGTGCCACCAGCAGAGGGGGGCTGGGCACTGAAGCTTTCTTT	CATSRGGLGTEAFF
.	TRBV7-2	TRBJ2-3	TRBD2	TGTGCCAGCAGCTTAGGCGGGGGGGTGACAGATACGCAGTATTTT	CASSLGGGVTDTQYF
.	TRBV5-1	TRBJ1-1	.	TGCGCCAGCAGACAGCGGCCGGGCACTGAAGCTTTCTTT	CASRQRPGTEAFF
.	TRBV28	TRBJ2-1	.	TGTGCCAGCAGTTCTTTTTCTAGCGCTCGATACAATGAGCAGTTCTTC	CASSSFSSARYNEQFF
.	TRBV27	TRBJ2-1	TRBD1	TGTGCCAGCAGTTCCCCACCATACAGGGGTTTAAGGGACAATGAGCAGTTCTTC	CASSSPPYRGLRDNEQFF
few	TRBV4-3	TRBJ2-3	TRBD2	TGCGCCAGCAGCCCCTTGGGGAGGGTCACAGATACGCAGTATTTT	CASSPLGRVTDTQYF
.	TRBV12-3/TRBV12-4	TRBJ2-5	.	TGTGCCAGCAGGCCAGGGAGTTCTTGGACCCAGTACTTC	CASRPGSSWTQYF
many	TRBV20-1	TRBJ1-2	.	TGCAGTGCTTACCCCCCTGGGACCCAGGTCGGCTACACCTTC	CSAYPPGTQVGYTF
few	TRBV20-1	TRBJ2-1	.	TGCAGTGCCGCAGCTACTTCTCGGGACTTGCAATACAATGAGCAGTTCTTC	CSAAATSRDLQYNEQFF
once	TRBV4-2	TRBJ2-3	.	TGTGCCGGCAGCCAGAGCGACGTCACAGATACGCAGTATTTT	CAGSQSDVTDTQYF
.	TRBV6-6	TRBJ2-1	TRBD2	TGTGCCAGCAAAGGAGCGGGGAATAAGCAGTTCTTC	CASKGAGNKQFF
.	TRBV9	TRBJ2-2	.	TGTGCCAGCAGCGGACAGGCTCCTGGGACCGGGGAGCTGTTTTTT	CASSGQAPGTGELFF
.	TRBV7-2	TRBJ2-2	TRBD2	TGTGCCAGCAGCCGAGGGGCTAGCGGCCGATACACCGGGGAGCTGTTTTTT	CASSRGASGRYTGELFF
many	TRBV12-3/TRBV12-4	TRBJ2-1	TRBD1	TGTGCCAGCAGTTCCCGACAGGGTCTCGGCAATGAGCAGTTCTTC	CASSSRQGLGNEQFF
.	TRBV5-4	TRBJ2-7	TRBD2	TGTGCCAGCAGCGATTGGACTAGCGGGAGGAGTATCTTC	CASSDWTSGRSIF
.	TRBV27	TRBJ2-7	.	TGTGCCAGCAGTAAAACGAGTCAGAGGTGGTTGAACTACGAGCAGTACTTC	CASSKTSQRWLNYEQYF
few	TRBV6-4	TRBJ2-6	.	TGTGCCAGCAGTGACCATGGGGGAATCGGGGCCAACGTCCTGACTTTC	CASSDHGGIGANVLTF
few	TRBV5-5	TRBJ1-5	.	TGTGCCAGCAGCCTCGTGTGGGGGGGATGGCAGCCCCAGCATTTT	CASSLVWGGWQPQHF